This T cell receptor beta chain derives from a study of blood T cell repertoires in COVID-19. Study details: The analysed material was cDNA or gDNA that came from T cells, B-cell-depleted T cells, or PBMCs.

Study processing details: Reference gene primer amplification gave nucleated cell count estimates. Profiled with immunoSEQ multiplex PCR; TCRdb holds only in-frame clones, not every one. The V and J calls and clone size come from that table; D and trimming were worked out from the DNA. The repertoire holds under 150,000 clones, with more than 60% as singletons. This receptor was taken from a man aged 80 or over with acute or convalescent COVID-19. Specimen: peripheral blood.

The CDR3 here is CASSPTGGEDTQYF. CDR3 in DNA: TGTGCCAGCAGCCCAACCGGCGGGGAAGATACGCAGTATTTT. The V and J genes are TRBV7-3 and TRBJ2-3, with a weak D call TRBD2 (6 bases). V lost 5 bases and J 5 bases, leaving 14 bases between the germline ends. Germline V gene data show CDR1 as SGHTA and CDR2 as FQGTGA. The CDR3 is 14 residues long.